Listed here is a single TCR beta chain. As processed by the authors: Estimates of nucleated cell counts were drawn from the amplification of reference gene primers. Using immunoSEQ multiplex PCR, the repertoire was profiled, and TCRdb retains in-frame clones only, with some absent. V and J calls and clone size are those listed in that table; D and trimming were worked out from the DNA. The profile shows approximately 260,000 clones, approximately 89% of them singletons. This sample is drawn from a study of blood T cell repertoires in COVID-19. About the research overall: PBMCs, B-cell-depleted T cells, or T cells provided the cDNA or gDNA that made up the material.

The CDR3 has 14 amino acids. With 2 bases removed from V and 8 bases from J, the gap between germline ends came to 14 bases. Germline lookup yields CDR1 MNHNS and CDR2 SASEGT. The specimen sequenced was peripheral blood. The chain joins TRBV6-1 to TRBJ2-3; a possible D gene is TRBD1 (5 bases). The clonotype was recovered from a woman aged 65 to 85 with COVID-19, enrolled during active disease. In DNA form, the CDR3 reads TGTGCCAGCAGTGAATACAGGCTACAAGCTACGCAGTATTTT. As protein: CASSEYRLQATQYF.